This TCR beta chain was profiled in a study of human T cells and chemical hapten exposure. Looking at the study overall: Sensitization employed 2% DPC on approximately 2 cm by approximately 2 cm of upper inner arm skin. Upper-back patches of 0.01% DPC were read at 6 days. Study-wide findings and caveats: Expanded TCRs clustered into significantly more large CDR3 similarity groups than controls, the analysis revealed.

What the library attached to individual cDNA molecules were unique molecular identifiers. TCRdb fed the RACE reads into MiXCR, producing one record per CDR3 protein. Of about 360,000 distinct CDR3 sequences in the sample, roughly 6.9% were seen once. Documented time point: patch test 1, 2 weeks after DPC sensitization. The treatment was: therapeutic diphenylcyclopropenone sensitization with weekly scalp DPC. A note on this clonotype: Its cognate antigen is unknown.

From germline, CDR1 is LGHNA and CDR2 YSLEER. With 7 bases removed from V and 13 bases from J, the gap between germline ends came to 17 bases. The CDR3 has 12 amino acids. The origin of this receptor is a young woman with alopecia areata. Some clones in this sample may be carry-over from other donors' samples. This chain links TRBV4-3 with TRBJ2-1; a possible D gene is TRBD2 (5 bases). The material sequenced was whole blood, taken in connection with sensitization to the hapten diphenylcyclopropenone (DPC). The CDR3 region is CASNRPGDAQFF. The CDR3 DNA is TGCGCCAGCAACCGACCCGGGGATGCTCAGTTCTTC.